This T cell receptor (beta chain) stems from a study of post-analysis software for immune sequencing data. For the study at large: Recorded disease courses covered relapsing-remitting, secondary progressive and progressive-relapsing multiple sclerosis. Some patients had no subtype annotation.

Findings and caveats of the study: F measure showed strong co-clustering of same-batch samples. Patients with multiple sclerosis recorded significantly lower normalized Chao1 diversity than controls, the study found. A handful of TRBV segments were significantly more frequent in patients than in controls. TRBV5-6, TRBV5-1 and TRBV20-1 were among these segments.

Unique molecular identifiers were built into the TCR beta cDNA libraries. cDNA molecules numbering about 480,000 came from roughly 1 to 10 million T cells. TCRdb analysed the PCR reads with MiXCR anew, one entry per CDR3 protein. Found here are roughly 180,000 distinct CDR3 sequences, about 29% of them singletons; the top ten hold more than 1.3%. Details on this clonotype: Its cognate antigen is unknown.

V trimming: 6 bases; J trimming: 6 bases; junction bases outside the gene matches: 8. CDR3 length: 14 residues. Germline V gene data show CDR1 as SNHLY and CDR2 as FYNNEI. The receptor was isolated from a girl aged 10-17 years with multiple sclerosis. This chain joins TRBV2 and TRBJ2-1; the match to TRBD2 covers 7 bases. What was sequenced was blood. CDR3 DNA sequence: TGTGCCAGCAGACTCGGCGGGGGTATCAATGAGCAGTTCTTC. Protein product: CASRLGGGINEQFF. The full variable domain, completed using reference TRBV2 and TRBJ2-1, is EPEVTQTPSHQVTQMGQEVILRCVPISNHLYFYWYRQILGQKVEFLVSFYNNEISEKSEIFDDQFSVERPDGSNFTLKIRSTKLEDSAMYFCASRLGGGINEQFFGPGTRLTVL.